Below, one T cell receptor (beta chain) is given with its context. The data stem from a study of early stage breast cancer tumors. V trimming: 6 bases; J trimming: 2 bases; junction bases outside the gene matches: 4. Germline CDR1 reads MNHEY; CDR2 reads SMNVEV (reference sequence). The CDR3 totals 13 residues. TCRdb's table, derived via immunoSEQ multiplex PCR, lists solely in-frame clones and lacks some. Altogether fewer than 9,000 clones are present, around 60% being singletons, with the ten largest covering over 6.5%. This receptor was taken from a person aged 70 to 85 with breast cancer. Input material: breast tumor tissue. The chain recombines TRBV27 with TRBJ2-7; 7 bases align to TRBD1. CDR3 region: CASSRQGPYEQYF. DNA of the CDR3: TGTGCCAGCAGCAGACAGGGCCCCTACGAGCAGTACTTC.